A selection of T cell receptor beta chains follows, all from one sample in a study of cytomegalovirus exposure and HLA in healthy donors. Assay: immunoSEQ multiplex PCR; the TCRdb copy retains only in-frame clones and omits some. This sample has over 100,000 clones, with about four fifths found just once. Sample: PBMCs. All receptors come from a male donor in good health and CMV-seronegative. The CDR3 runs from the conserved cysteine through the conserved F or W. D genes are given only for firm matches.

v_gene	d_gene	j_gene	CDR3aa
TRBV5-1	-	TRBJ2-5	CASSLSRETQYF
TRBV11-3	-	TRBJ1-5	CASSLTGNQPQHF
TRBV5-3	TRBD1	TRBJ2-7	CARSLPGQGSNEQYF
TRBV6-1	TRBD1	TRBJ1-5	CASSALQGARQPQHF
TRBV21-1	-	TRBJ1-5	CASSKGPGRGQPQHF
TRBV4-1	TRBD2	TRBJ2-1	CASSQTSVNEQFF
TRBV29-1	-	TRBJ1-1	CSVVWGSGNTEAFF
TRBV6-1	-	TRBJ2-6	CASSATGPGSGANVLTF
TRBV30	-	TRBJ1-6	CAWSDSYNSPLHF
TRBV6-1	-	TRBJ2-5	CASQKRVELETQYF
TRBV7-9	-	TRBJ2-7	CASSFSSQQLTYEQYF
TRBV13	TRBD2	TRBJ2-7	CASSFGRGVSYEQYF
TRBV27	TRBD1	TRBJ2-6	CASSLDRGAGGANVLTF
TRBV5-6	-	TRBJ1-1	CASSLVGTTEAFF
TRBV27	-	TRBJ2-2	CASSFLAENTGELFF
TRBV7-4	TRBD1	TRBJ2-7	CASSLALRDSSYEQYF
TRBV11-3	TRBD1	TRBJ2-7	CASSLETGGYLREQYF
TRBV14	-	TRBJ1-1	CASSQGVQGGEAFF
TRBV6-5	-	TRBJ2-5	CASSWGDEGTQYF
TRBV7-9	-	TRBJ1-6	CASSLGTSNSPLHF
TRBV7-9	TRBD1	TRBJ2-1	CASSRRTGRSYNEQFF
TRBV29-1	-	TRBJ1-2	CSVEDQGRGYGYTF
TRBV18	-	TRBJ1-2	CASSPETGNYGYTF
TRBV7-8	TRBD1	TRBJ1-3	CASSPGQVTGNTIYF
TRBV27	TRBD2	TRBJ2-2	CASSPSGWRGGPDGELFF
TRBV6-5	-	TRBJ1-3	CASSYSRFSGNTIYF
TRBV7-9	TRBD1	TRBJ2-1	CASSGRQGRSYNEQFF
TRBV6-5	-	TRBJ1-2	CASSYSAGPYGYTF
TRBV5-1	-	TRBJ2-2	CASSLEAGLNTGELFF
TRBV2	-	TRBJ2-5	CASRDDRSGTQYF
TRBV18	TRBD1	TRBJ2-4	CASSPKDRDKDIQYF